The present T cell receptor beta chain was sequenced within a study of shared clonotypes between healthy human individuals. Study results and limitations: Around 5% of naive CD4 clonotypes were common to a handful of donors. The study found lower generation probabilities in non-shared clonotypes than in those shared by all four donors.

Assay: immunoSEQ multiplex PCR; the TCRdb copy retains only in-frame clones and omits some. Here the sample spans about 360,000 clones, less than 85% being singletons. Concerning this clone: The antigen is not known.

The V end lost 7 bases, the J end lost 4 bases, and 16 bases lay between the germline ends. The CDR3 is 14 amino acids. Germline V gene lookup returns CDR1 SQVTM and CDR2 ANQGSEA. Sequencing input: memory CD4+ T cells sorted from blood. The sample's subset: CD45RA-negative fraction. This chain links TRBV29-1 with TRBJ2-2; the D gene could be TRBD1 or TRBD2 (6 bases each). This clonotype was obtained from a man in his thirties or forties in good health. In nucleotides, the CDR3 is TGCAGCGCCAAAGAGTGGGGGGCCACCGGGGAGCTGTTTTTT. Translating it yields CSAKEWGATGELFF.